Listed below are T cell receptor beta chains from one sample, sequenced in a study of cytomegalovirus exposure and HLA in healthy donors. The assay was immunoSEQ multiplex PCR, and TCRdb's table has in-frame clones only and misses some. The table lists fewer than 200,000 clones, 77% of them singletons. Input material: PBMCs. The source is a man aged 30 to 39 in good health and CMV-seropositive. Both conserved end residues are part of each CDR3. The D gene is left open where the match is weak. For some rows the clone size is stated as once, few or many, or as a class when expanded; others skip it.

DNA: TGTGCCAGCAGCCAAAGGACAGGTGGATATAATTCACCCCTCCACTTT; CDR3: CASSQRTGGYNSPLHF; V: TRBV14; J: TRBJ1-6; size: once; D: TRBD1
DNA: TGTGCCAGCAGCTTAGAGGGACTAGCGGGGCAGGATACGCAGTATTTT; CDR3: CASSLEGLAGQDTQYF; V: TRBV11-2; J: TRBJ2-3; size: .; D: TRBD2
DNA: TGTGCCATCAGTTGGGGGACAGGGTTCGGCTACACCTTC; CDR3: CAISWGTGFGYTF; V: TRBV10-3; J: TRBJ1-2; size: .; D: TRBD1
DNA: TGCGCCAGCAGCGAAGGGGCCGACACTGAAGCTTTCTTT; CDR3: CASSEGADTEAFF; V: TRBV4-1; J: TRBJ1-1; size: once; D: .
DNA: TGTGCCAGCTCACCACCCGTGGGACTAGCAGAGACCCAGTACTTC; CDR3: CASSPPVGLAETQYF; V: TRBV18; J: TRBJ2-5; size: .; D: TRBD2
DNA: TGTGCCAGCAGCTGGGACAGCTCCTACGAGCAGTACTTC; CDR3: CASSWDSSYEQYF; V: TRBV5-5; J: TRBJ2-7; size: .; D: TRBD1
DNA: TGCGCCAGCAGCCAGGGGTTGGGCAGGGAGGGTGAGCAGTTCTTC; CDR3: CASSQGLGREGEQFF; V: TRBV4-1; J: TRBJ2-1; size: .; D: TRBD2
DNA: TGTGCCAGCAGCGCAAACTGGGGGCTGGGGGAGACCCAGTACTTC; CDR3: CASSANWGLGETQYF; V: TRBV7-3; J: TRBJ2-5; size: .; D: .
DNA: TGCGCCAGCAGCTTAGGAAGCGGGGGGGGTATGTACAATGAGCAGTTCTTC; CDR3: CASSLGSGGGMYNEQFF; V: TRBV5-1; J: TRBJ2-1; size: few; D: TRBD2
DNA: TGCGCCAGCAGCCTCCGGACTACCTCCACTGAAGCTTTCTTT; CDR3: CASSLRTTSTEAFF; V: TRBV4-3; J: TRBJ1-1; size: .; D: .
DNA: TGTGCCAGCGGCCGACAGGCGAACACCGGGGAGCTGTTTTTT; CDR3: CASGRQANTGELFF; V: TRBV4-2; J: TRBJ2-2; size: .; D: .
DNA: TGTGCCAGCAGCGTACTAGCGGGGGGGCCACGGCAGTTCTTC; CDR3: CASSVLAGGPRQFF; V: TRBV9; J: TRBJ2-1; size: .; D: TRBD2
DNA: TGTGCCTGGATGGGACGGAGCGGGTCTGGAAACACCATATATTTT; CDR3: CAWMGRSGSGNTIYF; V: TRBV30; J: TRBJ1-3; size: .; D: .
DNA: TGTGCCAGCAGTTTTGGGGGCTTCGGGGGCAATCAGCCCCAGCATTTT; CDR3: CASSFGGFGGNQPQHF; V: TRBV27; J: TRBJ1-5; size: .; D: .
DNA: TGTGCCAGCACCCAGGACAGGGACTCCTACAATGAGCAGTTCTTC; CDR3: CASTQDRDSYNEQFF; V: TRBV18; J: TRBJ2-1; size: .; D: TRBD1
DNA: TGCGCCAGCAGCCCCAGACAGCGTAATGAAAAACTGTTTTTT; CDR3: CASSPRQRNEKLFF; V: TRBV5-1; J: TRBJ1-4; size: .; D: .
DNA: TGTGCCAGCAGTTTGGGGGGGGCGTATAATTCACCCCTCCACTTT; CDR3: CASSLGGAYNSPLHF; V: TRBV28; J: TRBJ1-6; size: .; D: .
DNA: TGTACCAGCAGCCCTGACAGGGGGCGCCCCGGGGAGCTGTTTTTT; CDR3: CTSSPDRGRPGELFF; V: TRBV7-3; J: TRBJ2-2; size: .; D: TRBD1
DNA: TGTGCCACCGGCGGGACGGCCTCCTACGAGCAGTACTTC; CDR3: CATGGTASYEQYF; V: TRBV10-3; J: TRBJ2-7; size: .; D: .
DNA: TGTGCCAGCAGCCCTCGACAGGGTCCTACACCCCTCCACTTT; CDR3: CASSPRQGPTPLHF; V: TRBV7-9; J: TRBJ1-6; size: .; D: TRBD1
DNA: TGTGCCAGTAGTCTAAGGGACAGGGAAACAGAGACCCAGTACTTC; CDR3: CASSLRDRETETQYF; V: TRBV19; J: TRBJ2-5; size: .; D: TRBD1
DNA: TGTGCCAGCAGCTCAGGGGCTTCCTACGAGCAGTACTTC; CDR3: CASSSGASYEQYF; V: TRBV7-9; J: TRBJ2-7; size: .; D: .
DNA: TGCGCCAGCAGCTTTCAGGGGTCAAACGAGCAGTACTTC; CDR3: CASSFQGSNEQYF; V: TRBV5-1; J: TRBJ2-7; size: .; D: .
DNA: TGTGCCAGCAGTTTGGACAGGGATTACTTCGAGCAGTACTTC; CDR3: CASSLDRDYFEQYF; V: TRBV28; J: TRBJ2-7; size: few; D: TRBD1
DNA: TGTGCCAGCAGCTTATCCGTGGGGGAGCTGTTTTTT; CDR3: CASSLSVGELFF; V: TRBV11-2; J: TRBJ2-2; size: .; D: .
DNA: TGTGCCAGCAGGCTAGATTACTATGGCTACACCTTC; CDR3: CASRLDYYGYTF; V: TRBV5-4; J: TRBJ1-2; size: .; D: .
DNA: TGTGCCAGCTCTGGGACAGCCTATTCACCCCTCCACTTT; CDR3: CASSGTAYSPLHF; V: TRBV25-1; J: TRBJ1-6; size: .; D: TRBD1
DNA: TGTGCCAGCAGCTTGTACAGATCAACTAATGAAAAACTGTTTTTT; CDR3: CASSLYRSTNEKLFF; V: TRBV5-5; J: TRBJ1-4; size: .; D: .
DNA: TGTGCCAGCAGCTTAGAGAGGACAGCCTTAGCCGAGACCCAGTACTTC; CDR3: CASSLERTALAETQYF; V: TRBV7-9; J: TRBJ2-5; size: .; D: .
DNA: TGTGCCAGCAGTGAATGGGGCCTAAGGCAGCACAACCCCTATGGCTACACCTTC; CDR3: CASSEWGLRQHNPYGYTF; V: TRBV6-1; J: TRBJ1-2; size: .; D: .
DNA: TGTGCCAGCAGCTCCATCTCAGCCGGGGAGCTGTTTTTT; CDR3: CASSSISAGELFF; V: TRBV11-2; J: TRBJ2-2; size: .; D: .
DNA: TGTGCCATCAGTAGGGGTTCCGGGACTAACACAGATACGCAGTATTTT; CDR3: CAISRGSGTNTDTQYF; V: TRBV10-3; J: TRBJ2-3; size: .; D: TRBD2
DNA: TGTGCCAGTAGGCGGGGGGGCTTGGAGACCCAGTACTTC; CDR3: CASRRGGLETQYF; V: TRBV19; J: TRBJ2-5; size: .; D: TRBD2
DNA: TGTGCCAGCAGAACCCGACAGGGTAACCCCAATGAGCAGTTCTTC; CDR3: CASRTRQGNPNEQFF; V: TRBV6-6; J: TRBJ2-1; size: .; D: TRBD1
DNA: TGTGCCAGCAGCTTAGGGACACTTATCACAGATACGCAGTATTTT; CDR3: CASSLGTLITDTQYF; V: TRBV11-2; J: TRBJ2-3; size: .; D: .
DNA: TGTGCCAGCAGCCCAGGAGGGAGTGAAAAACTGTTTTTT; CDR3: CASSPGGSEKLFF; V: TRBV7-6; J: TRBJ1-4; size: .; D: .
DNA: TGTGCCAGCAGACTTACGAGTAACTCCTACAATGAGCAGTTCTTC; CDR3: CASRLTSNSYNEQFF; V: TRBV7-2; J: TRBJ2-1; size: .; D: .
DNA: TGTGCCAGCAGGCCCGGTGGGGCGGGAACAGATACGCAGTATTTT; CDR3: CASRPGGAGTDTQYF; V: TRBV27; J: TRBJ2-3; size: once; D: .
DNA: TGTGCCAGCAGCGTGACGGGACAGGGGATCAGAGATACGCAGTATTTT; CDR3: CASSVTGQGIRDTQYF; V: TRBV9; J: TRBJ2-3; size: .; D: TRBD1
DNA: TGTGCCAGCAGTATCGGGACCGGGGAGCTGTTTTTT; CDR3: CASSIGTGELFF; V: TRBV6-1; J: TRBJ2-2; size: few; D: .